This T cell receptor (beta chain) was found in a study of blood T cell repertoires in COVID-19. Study background: T cells, B-cell-depleted T cells, or PBMCs provided the cDNA or gDNA that served as material.

The assay was immunoSEQ multiplex PCR, and TCRdb's table has in-frame clones only and misses some. Of fewer than 100,000 clones in the sample, 80% were seen once. This CDR3 is 14 amino acids long. The V segment lost 4 bases and the J segment 8 bases; nucleotides outside the gene matches: 5. Per germline, CDR1 LNHDA and CDR2 SQIVND (reference sequence). This sequence was found in a woman aged 70-85 years with acute or convalescent COVID-19. Material: peripheral blood. The V gene is TRBV19, the J gene TRBJ1-5, with 10 nucleotides matching TRBD1. CDR3 in amino acids: CASSTGQGWKPQHF. CDR3 bases: TGTGCCAGTAGTACGGGACAGGGGTGGAAGCCCCAGCATTTT. Drawing the rest from reference TRBV19 and TRBJ1-5, the complete variable domain is DGGITQSPKYLFRKEGQNVTLSCEQNLNHDAMYWYRQDPGQGLRLIYYSQIVNDFQKGDIAEGYSVSREKKESFPLTVTSAQKNPTAFYLCASSTGQGWKPQHFGDGTRLSIL.